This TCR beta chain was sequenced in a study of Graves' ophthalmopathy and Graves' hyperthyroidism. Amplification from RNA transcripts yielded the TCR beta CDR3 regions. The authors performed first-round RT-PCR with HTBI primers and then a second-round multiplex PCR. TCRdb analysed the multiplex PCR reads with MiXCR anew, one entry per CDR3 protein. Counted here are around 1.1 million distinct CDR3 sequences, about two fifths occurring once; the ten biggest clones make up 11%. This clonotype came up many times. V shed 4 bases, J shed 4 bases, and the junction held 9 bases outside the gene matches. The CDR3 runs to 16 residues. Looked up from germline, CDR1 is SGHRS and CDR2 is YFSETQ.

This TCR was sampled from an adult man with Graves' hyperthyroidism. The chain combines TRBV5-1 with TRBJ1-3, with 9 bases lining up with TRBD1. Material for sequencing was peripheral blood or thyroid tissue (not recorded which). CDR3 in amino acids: CASSLRDRESGNTIYF. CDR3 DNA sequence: TGCGCCAGCAGCCTGCGGGACAGGGAATCCGGAAACACCATATATTTT.